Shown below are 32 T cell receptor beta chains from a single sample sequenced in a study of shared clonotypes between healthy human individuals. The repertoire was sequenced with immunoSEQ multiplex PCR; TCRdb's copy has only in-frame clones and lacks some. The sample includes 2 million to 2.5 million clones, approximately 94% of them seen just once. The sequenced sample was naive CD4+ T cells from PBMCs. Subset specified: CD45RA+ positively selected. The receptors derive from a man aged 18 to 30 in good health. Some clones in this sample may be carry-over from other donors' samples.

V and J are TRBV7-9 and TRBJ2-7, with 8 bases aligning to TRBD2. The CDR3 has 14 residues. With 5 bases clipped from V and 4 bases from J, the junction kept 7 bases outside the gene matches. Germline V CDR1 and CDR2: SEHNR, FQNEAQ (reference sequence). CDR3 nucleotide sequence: TGTGCCAGCAGCCCCCCCGGGGGGGCGTACGAGCAGTACTTC. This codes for CASSPPGGAYEQYF.

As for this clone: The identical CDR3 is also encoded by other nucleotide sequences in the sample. The CDR3 here is CASSPPGSGTEAFF. Written as DNA, the CDR3 is TGTGCCAGCTCACCACCAGGATCAGGCACTGAAGCTTTCTTT. V gene TRBV18 combines with J gene TRBJ1-1; no clear D. Trimming shortened V by 0 bases and J by 4 bases, and 9 bases separated the two germline ends. This CDR3 contains 14 residues. CDR1 KGHSH and CDR2 LQKENI come from the germline V gene.

CDR3 nucleotide sequence: TGTGCCAGCAGTCTAACTACGGGGTCCGGGGTATTCGAAAAACTGTTTTTT. It codes for CASSLTTGSGVFEKLFF. V usage is TRBV27 and J usage is TRBJ1-4, with D hard to call. CDR1 is MNHEY and CDR2 is SMNVEV in the germline V gene (reference sequence). The CDR3 totals 17 residues. V was trimmed by 5 bases and J by 8 bases, leaving 24 bases between them.

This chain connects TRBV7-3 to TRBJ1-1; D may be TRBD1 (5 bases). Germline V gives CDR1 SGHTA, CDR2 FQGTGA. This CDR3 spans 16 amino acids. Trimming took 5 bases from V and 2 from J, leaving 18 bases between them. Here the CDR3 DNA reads TGTGCCAGCAGCCTGAACCCCGGGACGGCAAACACTGAAGCTTTCTTT. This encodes CASSLNPGTANTEAFF.

The CDR3 region has the DNA TGTGCCAGCAGTTTATTCGCTGGGATTAACACCGGGGAGCTGTTTTTT. It specifies CASSLFAGINTGELFF. The chain couples TRBV27 to TRBJ2-2, with D unresolved. V lost 1 base to trimming and J lost 2 bases, with 11 bases between them. Germline values: CDR1 MNHEY, CDR2 SMNVEV (reference sequence). The CDR3 is made up of 16 amino acids.

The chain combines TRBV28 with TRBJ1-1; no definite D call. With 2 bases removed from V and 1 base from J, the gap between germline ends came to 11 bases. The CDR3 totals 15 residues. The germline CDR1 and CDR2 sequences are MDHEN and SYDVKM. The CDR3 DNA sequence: TGTGCCAGCAGTTTACTCGGACGGGCGAACACTGAAGCTTTCTTT. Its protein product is CASSLLGRANTEAFF.

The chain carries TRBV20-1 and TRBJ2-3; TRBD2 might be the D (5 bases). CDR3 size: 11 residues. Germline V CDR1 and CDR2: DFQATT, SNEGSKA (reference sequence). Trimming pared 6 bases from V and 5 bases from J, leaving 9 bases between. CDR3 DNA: TGCAGTGCACGGGGAATAGATACGCAGTATTTT. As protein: CSARGIDTQYF.

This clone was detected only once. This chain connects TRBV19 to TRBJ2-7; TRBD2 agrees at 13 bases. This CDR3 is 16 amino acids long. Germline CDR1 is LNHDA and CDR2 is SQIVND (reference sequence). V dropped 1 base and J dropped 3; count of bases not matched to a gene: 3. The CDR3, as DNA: TGTGCCAGTAGTATAGCAAGGACTAGCGGGAGCTACGAGCAGTACTTC. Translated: CASSIARTSGSYEQYF.

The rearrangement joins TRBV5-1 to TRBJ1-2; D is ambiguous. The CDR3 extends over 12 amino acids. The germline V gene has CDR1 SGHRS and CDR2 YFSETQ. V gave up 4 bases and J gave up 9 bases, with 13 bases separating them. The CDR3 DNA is TGCGCCAGCAGCAGGACTGGGGTGAGCTACACCTTC. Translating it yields CASSRTGVSYTF.

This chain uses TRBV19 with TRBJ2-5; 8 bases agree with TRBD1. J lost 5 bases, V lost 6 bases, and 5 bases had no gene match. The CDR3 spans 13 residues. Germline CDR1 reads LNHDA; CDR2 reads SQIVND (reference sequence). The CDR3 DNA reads TGTGCCAGTAGCAGGGGGCTGATTGAGACCCAGTACTTC. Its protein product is CASSRGLIETQYF.

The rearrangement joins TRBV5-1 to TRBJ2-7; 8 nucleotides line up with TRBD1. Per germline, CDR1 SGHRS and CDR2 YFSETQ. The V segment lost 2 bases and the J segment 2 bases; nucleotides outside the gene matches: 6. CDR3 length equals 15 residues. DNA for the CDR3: TGCGCCAGCAGCTTCGGACAGGGTGAGGCCTACGAGCAGTACTTC. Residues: CASSFGQGEAYEQYF.

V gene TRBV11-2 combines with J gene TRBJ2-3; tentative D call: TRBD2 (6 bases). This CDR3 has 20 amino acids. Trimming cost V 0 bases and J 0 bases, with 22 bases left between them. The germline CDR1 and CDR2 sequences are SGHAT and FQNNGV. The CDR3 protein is CASSLDLGGRGMSSTDTQYF. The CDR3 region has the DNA TGTGCCAGCAGCTTAGATCTCGGAGGGAGAGGCATGTCTAGCACAGATACGCAGTATTTT.

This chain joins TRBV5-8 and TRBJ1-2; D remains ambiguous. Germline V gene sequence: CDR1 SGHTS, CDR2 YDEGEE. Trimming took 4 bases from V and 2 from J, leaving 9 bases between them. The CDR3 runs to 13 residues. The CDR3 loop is CASSPSGNYGYTF. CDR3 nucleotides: TGTGCCAGCAGCCCGTCGGGGAACTATGGCTACACCTTC.

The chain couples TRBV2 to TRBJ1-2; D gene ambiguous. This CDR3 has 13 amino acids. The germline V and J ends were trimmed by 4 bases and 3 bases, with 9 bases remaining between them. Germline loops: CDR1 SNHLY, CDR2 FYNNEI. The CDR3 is CASSVKPDYGYTF. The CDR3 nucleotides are TGTGCCAGCAGTGTGAAGCCAGACTATGGCTACACCTTC.

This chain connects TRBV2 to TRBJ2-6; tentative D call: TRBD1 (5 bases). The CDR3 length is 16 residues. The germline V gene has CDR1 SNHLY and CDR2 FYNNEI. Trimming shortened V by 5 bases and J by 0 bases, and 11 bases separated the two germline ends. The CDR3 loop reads CASSSGISSGANVLTF. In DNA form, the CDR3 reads TGTGCCAGCAGTTCAGGGATCAGCTCTGGGGCCAACGTCCTGACTTTC.

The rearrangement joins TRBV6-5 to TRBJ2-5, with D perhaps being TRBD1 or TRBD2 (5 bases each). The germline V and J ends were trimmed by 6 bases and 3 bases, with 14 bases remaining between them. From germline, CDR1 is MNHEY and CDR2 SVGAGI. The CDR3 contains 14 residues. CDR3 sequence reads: CASRPGTQKETQYF. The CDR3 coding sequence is TGTGCCAGCAGGCCGGGGACCCAGAAAGAGACCCAGTACTTC.

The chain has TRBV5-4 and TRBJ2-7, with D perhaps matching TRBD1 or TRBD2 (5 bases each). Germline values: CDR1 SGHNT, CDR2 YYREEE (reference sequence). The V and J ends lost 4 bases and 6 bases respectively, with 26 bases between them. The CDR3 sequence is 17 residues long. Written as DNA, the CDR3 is TGTGCCAGCAGCCCCCGGGACCGCGGGCTGTCGGCTGGCGAGCAGTACTTC. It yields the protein CASSPRDRGLSAGEQYF. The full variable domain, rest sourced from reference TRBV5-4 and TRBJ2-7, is ETGVTQSPTHLIKTRGQQVTLRCSSQSGHNTVSWYQQALGQGPQFIFQYYREEENGRGNFPPRFSGLQFPNYSSELNVNALELDDSALYLCASSPRDRGLSAGEQYFGPGTRLTVT.

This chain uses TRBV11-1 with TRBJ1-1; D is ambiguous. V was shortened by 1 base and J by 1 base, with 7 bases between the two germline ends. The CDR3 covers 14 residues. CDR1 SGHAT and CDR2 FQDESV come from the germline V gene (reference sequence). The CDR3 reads CASSLESGNTEAFF. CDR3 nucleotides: TGTGCCAGCAGCTTAGAATCAGGGAACACTGAAGCTTTCTTT. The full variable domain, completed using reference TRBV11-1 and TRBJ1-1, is EAEVAQSPRYKITEKSQAVAFWCDPISGHATLYWYRQILGQGPELLVQFQDESVVDDSQLPKDRFSAERLKGVDSTLKIQPAELGDSAMYLCASSLESGNTEAFFGQGTRLTVV.

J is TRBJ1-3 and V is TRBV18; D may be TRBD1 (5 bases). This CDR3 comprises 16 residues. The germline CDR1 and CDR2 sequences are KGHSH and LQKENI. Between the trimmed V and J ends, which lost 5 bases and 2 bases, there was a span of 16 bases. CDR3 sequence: CASSSGPLDAGNTIYF. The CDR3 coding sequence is TGTGCCAGCTCATCGGGACCGCTAGACGCTGGAAACACCATATATTTT.

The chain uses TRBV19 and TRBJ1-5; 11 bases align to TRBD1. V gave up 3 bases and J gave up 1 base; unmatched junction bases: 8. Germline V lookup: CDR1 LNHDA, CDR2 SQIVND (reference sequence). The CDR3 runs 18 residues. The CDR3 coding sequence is TGTGCCAGTAGTATGATAGGACAGGGGGCGGGGAGCAATCAGCCCCAGCATTTT. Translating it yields CASSMIGQGAGSNQPQHF.

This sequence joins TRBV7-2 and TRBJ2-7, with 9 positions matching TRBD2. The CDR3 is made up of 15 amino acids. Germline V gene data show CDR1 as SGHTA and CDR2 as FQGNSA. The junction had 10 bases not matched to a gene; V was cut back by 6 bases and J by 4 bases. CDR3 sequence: CASSPRAGGLYEQYF. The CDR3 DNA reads TGTGCCAGCAGTCCTCGTGCGGGGGGGTTATACGAGCAGTACTTC.

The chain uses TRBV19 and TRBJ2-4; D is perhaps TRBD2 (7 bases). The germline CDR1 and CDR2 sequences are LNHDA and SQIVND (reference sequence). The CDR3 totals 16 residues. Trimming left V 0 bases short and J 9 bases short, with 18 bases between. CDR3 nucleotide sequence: TGTGCCAGTAGTATAGATCGTAGCGGGTCCAGGGGCATTCAGTACTTC. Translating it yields CASSIDRSGSRGIQYF.

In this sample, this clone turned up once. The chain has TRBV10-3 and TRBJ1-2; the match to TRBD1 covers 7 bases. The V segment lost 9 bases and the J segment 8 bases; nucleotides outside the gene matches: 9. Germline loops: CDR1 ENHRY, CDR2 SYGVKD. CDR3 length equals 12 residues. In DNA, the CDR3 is TGTGCCATTACAGGGGCCGGATTCGGCTACACCTTC. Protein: CAITGAGFGYTF.

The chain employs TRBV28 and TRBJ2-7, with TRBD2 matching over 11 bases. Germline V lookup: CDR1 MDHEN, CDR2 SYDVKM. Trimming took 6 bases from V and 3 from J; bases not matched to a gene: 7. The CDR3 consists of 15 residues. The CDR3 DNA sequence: TGTGCCAGCAGCGTAGCGGGAGGGCTCAACTACGAGCAGTACTTC. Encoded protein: CASSVAGGLNYEQYF.

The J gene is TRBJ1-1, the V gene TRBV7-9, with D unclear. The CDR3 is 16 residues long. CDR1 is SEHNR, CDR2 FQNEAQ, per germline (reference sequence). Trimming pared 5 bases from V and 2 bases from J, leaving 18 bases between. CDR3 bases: TGTGCCAGCAGCCCGCCCTCCTTAGCGGGTAACACTGAAGCTTTCTTT. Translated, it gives CASSPPSLAGNTEAFF.

The CDR3 protein is CASSLDSAIYGEKLFF. CDR3 sequence (DNA): TGTGCCAGCAGCTTAGATTCTGCGATATACGGTGAAAAACTGTTTTTT. The chain employs TRBV7-2 and TRBJ1-4; no firm D call. V was shortened by 1 base and J by 7 bases, with 16 bases between the two germline ends. The germline gives CDR1 SGHTA, CDR2 FQGNSA. This CDR3 contains 16 residues.

The CDR3 nucleotides are TGCGCCAGCAGCTTTGAACCTGCCGGAGAGCAGTACTTC. Amino acids: CASSFEPAGEQYF. J is TRBJ2-7 and V is TRBV5-1; D gene ambiguous. The V and J ends lost 2 bases and 7 bases respectively, with 13 bases between them. CDR3 length: 13 amino acids. Looked up from germline, CDR1 is SGHRS and CDR2 is YFSETQ.

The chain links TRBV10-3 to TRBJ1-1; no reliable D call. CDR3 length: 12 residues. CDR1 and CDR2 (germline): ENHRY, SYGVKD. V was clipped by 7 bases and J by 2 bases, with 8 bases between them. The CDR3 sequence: CAINDGNTEAFF. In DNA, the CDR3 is TGTGCCATCAACGACGGAAACACTGAAGCTTTCTTT.

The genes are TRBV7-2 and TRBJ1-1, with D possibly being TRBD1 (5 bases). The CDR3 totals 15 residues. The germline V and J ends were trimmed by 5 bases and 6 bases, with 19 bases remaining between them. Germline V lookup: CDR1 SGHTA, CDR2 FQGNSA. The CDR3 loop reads CASSESRAGTAEAFF. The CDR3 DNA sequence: TGTGCCAGCAGCGAGTCCCGGGCGGGGACCGCTGAAGCTTTCTTT.

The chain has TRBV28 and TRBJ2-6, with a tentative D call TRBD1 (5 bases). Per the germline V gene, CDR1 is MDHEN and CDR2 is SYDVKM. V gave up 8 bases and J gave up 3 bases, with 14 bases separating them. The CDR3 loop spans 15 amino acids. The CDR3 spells CASSTGVFGANVLTF. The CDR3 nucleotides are TGTGCCAGCTCCACAGGCGTTTTTGGGGCCAACGTCCTGACTTTC.

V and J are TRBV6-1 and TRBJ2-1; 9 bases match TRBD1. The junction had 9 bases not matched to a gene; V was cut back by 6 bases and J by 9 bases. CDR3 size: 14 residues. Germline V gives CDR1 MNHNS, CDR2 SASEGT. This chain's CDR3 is CASSRDRVQSEQFF. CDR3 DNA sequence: TGTGCCAGCAGCCGGGACAGGGTACAAAGTGAGCAGTTCTTC.

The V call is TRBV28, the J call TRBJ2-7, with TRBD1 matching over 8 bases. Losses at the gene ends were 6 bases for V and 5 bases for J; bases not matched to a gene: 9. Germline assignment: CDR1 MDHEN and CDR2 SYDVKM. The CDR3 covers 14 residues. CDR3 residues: CASSTRQGLDEQYF. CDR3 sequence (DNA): TGTGCCAGCAGCACCCGACAGGGGCTCGACGAGCAGTACTTC.